A single TCR beta chain is shown here with its context. Its antigen is not known. This specimen comes from a study of blood T cells in healthy people across ages. General study results and limits: Aged donors had fewer naive CD4+ cells and lower diversity than long-lived donors. Naive T cell percentage and TCR beta diversity correlated strongly. Getting older went along with TCR beta diversity per million T cells dropping roughly linearly.

With a J-beta primer mix and a sample-barcoded 5' primer, a second PCR ran about 6 to 11 cycles. TCRdb processed the 5' RACE reads anew with MiXCR; each CDR3 protein has one entry. Of about 800,000 distinct CDR3 sequences listed, around 50% are singletons. Germline loops: CDR1 MGHRA, CDR2 YSYEKL. The CDR3 has 15 residues. The chain is built from TRBV4-1 and TRBJ2-1; the D gene is possibly TRBD2 (6 bases). The J call may be faulty, since TRBJ2-7 better matches the DNA end. Material: blood. This TCR was sampled from a man older than 75 in good health. Here the CDR3 reads CASSQGRGSYNEQYF. As DNA, the CDR3 is TGCGCCAGCAGCCAAGGACGGGGGTCCTACAATGAGCAGTACTTC.